This T cell receptor (beta chain) was found in a study of glioma-infiltrating T cells after dendritic cell vaccination. Study-wide background: Treatment, given 2003 to 2012, was autologous tumor lysate-pulsed dendritic cell vaccination.

Method: immunoSEQ multiplex PCR; TCRdb's copy keeps in-frame clones and lacks some. The sample contains about 24,000 clones, 89% of which appear only once. Time point meaning: after dendritic cell vaccination, including at tumor progression/relapse. Selection required adequate fresh-frozen tumor tissue plus more than two years' survival data. The sequencing used blood, collected after dendritic cell vaccination. The clonotype was recovered from a human donor with glioblastoma.

CDR3 DNA: TGTGCCAGCAGCCTAACGCGGACAGGGTACACTGAAGCTTTCTTT. It specifies CASSLTRTGYTEAFF. The J gene is TRBJ1-1, the V gene TRBV4-2; 8 bases agree with TRBD1. CDR1 and CDR2 (germline): LGHNA, YNFKEQ. This CDR3 contains 15 residues. Trimming cost V 4 bases and J 3 bases; bases outside gene matches: 7.